The next 8 T cell receptor beta chains were all read from a single sample in a study of regulatory T cells in long-lasting Graves disease. Both iRepertoire HTBI primers and Arm-PCR of CDR3 regions were used to build the TCR beta libraries. A single record per CDR3 protein comes from TCRdb applying MiXCR to the multiplex PCR reads. The sample lists about 240,000 distinct CDR3 sequences; 20% to 25% were seen once. Time point in this sample: newly diagnosed GD, antithyroid drugs for less than 3 months. Isolated PBMC RNA provided the starting material for the TCR library. The sequencing here drew on peripheral blood mononuclear cells (PBMCs), taken at new diagnosis, from a patient treated with antithyroid drugs. These receptor sequences come from a female donor with Graves disease.

As for this clonotype: A much larger clone differs from this one at a single base, so this may be a read error. The chain recombines TRBV10-3 with TRBJ1-4; D might be TRBD1 (5 bases). Germline lookup yields CDR1 ENHRY and CDR2 SYGVKD. This CDR3 is built from 14 residues. Trimming removed 1 base from V and 7 bases from J, with 10 bases in between. The CDR3 DNA is TGTGCCATCAGTGAGTGGGGGTTCGGTGAAAAACTGTTTTTT. Amino acids: CAISEWGFGEKLFF.

Regarding this clonotype: Since a much larger clone is just one base distant, this may be a read error. This sequence joins TRBV11-2 and TRBJ2-7; possibly TRBD1 for D (6 bases). There are 19 residues in the CDR3. The V gene's germline CDR1 is SGHAT and CDR2 FQNNGV. V gave up 4 bases and J gave up 0 bases, with 25 bases separating them. Here the CDR3 reads CASSSYKDPGQWSSYEQYF. In DNA form, the CDR3 reads TGTGCCAGCAGCTCGTACAAGGACCCGGGACAATGGAGCTCCTACGAGCAGTACTTC.

This clonotype was picked up a small number of times. The chain combines TRBV19 with TRBJ1-4; possible D gene TRBD1, 5 bases. This CDR3 comprises 16 residues. Germline values: CDR1 LNHDA, CDR2 SQIVND (reference sequence). The V gene lost 6 bases and the J gene lost 5 bases, with 19 bases spanning the gap. CDR3 in DNA: TGTGCCAGTAGACCCTTCCGGCCGGGGGGAAATGAAAAACTGTTTTTT. Its protein is CASRPFRPGGNEKLFF.

This clonotype was seen once. The chain links TRBV19 to TRBJ1-5, with D perhaps matching TRBD1 (6 bases). V was trimmed by 7 bases and J by 0 bases, leaving 19 bases between them. The length of the CDR3 is 17 residues. CDR1 is LNHDA, CDR2 SQIVND, per germline (reference sequence). CDR3 nucleotides: TGTGCCAGTAAGGGGGGAGGAGGGTTCATTAGCAATCAGCCCCAGCATTTT. Translated: CASKGGGGFISNQPQHF.

This clonotype has a count of ten or more. This rearrangement joins TRBV29-1 to TRBJ2-2; 14 bases line up with TRBD2. CDR1 is SQVTM, CDR2 ANQGSEA, per germline. The J segment lost 3 bases and the V segment lost 6 bases, leaving 6 bases of the junction unmatched. There are 16 residues in the CDR3. The CDR3 loop is CSVLGLAGDDTGELFF. The DNA of the CDR3 is TGCAGCGTATTGGGACTAGCGGGGGATGACACCGGGGAGCTGTTTTTT.

This clonotype was found a few times. The rearrangement uses TRBV6-2 or TRBV6-3 and TRBJ1-4; TRBD1 agrees at 9 bases. The germline gives CDR1 MNHEY, CDR2 SVGEGT. J was trimmed by 8 bases and V by 6 bases; bases with no gene match: 7. There are 14 residues in the CDR3. The CDR3 is CASSRDRVEEKLFF. CDR3 coding DNA: TGTGCCAGCAGCCGGGACAGGGTGGAGGAAAAACTGTTTTTT.

This clonotype was detected once. The chain uses TRBV20-1 and TRBJ2-3; 8 bases are shared with TRBD2. The last part of the DNA fits TRBJ2-7 better; the J call may be wrong. Germline lookup yields CDR1 DFQATT and CDR2 SNEGSKA (reference sequence). CDR3 length equals 14 residues. The CDR3 nucleotides are TGCAGTGCTAGGGGGGTAGCGGGACTCAACGAGCAGTACTTC. The encoded protein is CSARGVAGLNEQYF.

This clonotype was observed at least ten times. V usage is TRBV7-9 and J usage is TRBJ2-1; maybe TRBD2 (7 bases). CDR1 is SEHNR, CDR2 FQNEAQ, per germline (reference sequence). With 5 bases removed from V and 2 bases from J, the gap between germline ends came to 16 bases. The CDR3 has 16 residues. The CDR3 sequence is CASSQMGGATYNEQFF. CDR3 DNA sequence: TGTGCCAGCAGCCAAATGGGGGGGGCCACCTACAATGAGCAGTTCTTC.